This T cell receptor beta chain was recorded in a study of shared clonotypes between healthy human individuals. Turning to the study itself: For every donor, three CD4 naive, three CD4 memory, two CD8 naive and one CD8 memory plates were used. Study outcomes and limitations: Researchers found naive subsets generally carried larger estimated richness than memory subsets.

Germline trimming cut 4 bases from V and 0 bases from J; bases unmatched to any gene: 14. The germline V gene encodes CDR1 SNHLY and CDR2 FYNNEI. This CDR3 has 19 residues. Data came from immunoSEQ multiplex PCR; TCRdb stores just in-frame clones and leaves some out. The sample lists more than 2,000,000 clones, roughly nine tenths occurring once. Concerning this clone itself: Its antigen remains unidentified.

The receptor was isolated from a man in his late teens or twenties in good health. The sequenced material came from naive CD4+ T cells sorted from blood. Regarding subset: CD45RA+ positively selected. This chain joins TRBV2 and TRBJ2-4, with 8 bases fitting TRBD2. The CDR3 reads CASSGPRSGGRVAKNIQYF. The CDR3 DNA follows: TGTGCCAGCAGTGGCCCTAGGAGCGGGGGACGCGTAGCCAAAAACATTCAGTACTTC.